This T cell receptor beta chain emerged from a study of cytomegalovirus exposure and HLA in healthy donors. Whole-study context: Among about 190 million T cells, an earlier analysis found roughly 120 million unique TCR beta sequences. Overall study findings and caveats: Cytomegalovirus association was listed for about 150 TCR beta chains. A later analysis associated under 20,000 TCR beta sequences with HLA alleles at a 0.05 false discovery rate.

Germline V gene data show CDR1 as SGHNT and CDR2 as YYREEE (reference sequence). The CDR3 sequence is 12 residues long. V was shortened by 4 bases and J by 6 bases, with 9 bases between the two germline ends. To note about this clone: What it binds is unknown.

Primers for the PCR totalled 60 Vbeta and 13 Jbeta. In the original processing: A later analysis tallied 65 million to 85 million unique TCR beta chains, roughly 11 million of them shared. Profiled with immunoSEQ multiplex PCR; TCRdb holds only in-frame clones, not every one. That table is the source of V, J and clone size, and D and trimming were worked out from the DNA. The data contain under 200,000 clones, 83% of them seen just once; the ten biggest clones take up about 1.8%. This TCR derives from a man in his forties in good health and CMV-seropositive. The chain links TRBV5-4 to TRBJ2-3, with D hard to call. Material: PBMCs. The CDR3 nucleotides read TGTGCCAGCAGCAGACTCGGGGATACGCAGTATTTT. Amino acid sequence: CASSRLGDTQYF.